Below are 25 T cell receptor beta chains sequenced from a single sample in a study of T-cell memory formation after mild COVID-19. TCRdb independently ran MiXCR on the 5' RACE reads; one entry per CDR3 protein. The sample yields 80,000 to 130,000 distinct CDR3 sequences, over 8.5% seen once. The sequenced sample was PBMCs or a T cell subset sorted from them (not recorded which). The origin of the receptors is a man in his late teens or twenties who had mild COVID-19 (a few samples of this study predate the infection). Cell type and time point are not known.

The chain combines TRBV3-1 with TRBJ2-3; 8 bases are a match to TRBD2. The CDR3 length is 18 residues. V lost 1 base, J lost 6 bases, and 15 bases stayed unmatched. CDR1 is LGHDT, CDR2 YNNKEL, per germline (reference sequence). The CDR3 DNA is TGTGCCAGCAGCCAAGTCGCCGGGACTAGAAGGTCCGGGGATACGCAGTATTTT. It encodes CASSQVAGTRRSGDTQYF.

This clonotype was picked up many times. The chain links TRBV4-1 to TRBJ2-3, with 8 nucleotides matching TRBD1. V dropped 3 bases and J dropped 2; count of bases not matched to a gene: 7. Germline V CDR1 and CDR2: MGHRA, YSYEKL. CDR3 length: 16 residues. This chain's CDR3 is CASSHPGQDITDTQYF. The CDR3, as DNA: TGCGCCAGCAGCCACCCGGGACAGGACATCACAGATACGCAGTATTTT.

In regard to this clonotype: Mismatch with germline at one junction end may stem from a read error. V gene TRBV24-1 combines with J gene TRBJ1-5, with D uncertain. The CDR3 runs 12 residues. Germline values: CDR1 KGHDR, CDR2 SFDVKD. CDR3 nucleotides: TGTGCCACCAGTGACCCTAATCAGCCCGAGCATTTT. This codes for CATSDPNQPEHF.

This clonotype was observed at least ten times. The rearrangement joins TRBV11-2 to TRBJ1-1; unclear D gene. Germline assignment: CDR1 SGHAT and CDR2 FQNNGV. The CDR3 consists of 13 residues. The V end lost 0 bases, the J end lost 6 bases, and 8 bases lay between the germline ends. CDR3 amino acids: CASSLDLASEAFF. Here the CDR3 DNA reads TGTGCCAGCAGCTTAGATTTGGCATCTGAAGCTTTCTTT.

This chain connects TRBV2 to TRBJ2-1; TRBD2 matches at 10 bases. V trimming: 10 bases; J trimming: 8 bases; junction bases outside the gene matches: 11. The germline V gene has CDR1 SNHLY and CDR2 FYNNEI. The CDR3 loop spans 14 amino acids. CDR3 sequence (DNA): TGTGCCATCAGAGCGGGGGGGCCTTTTTATGAGCAGTTCTTC. Translation gives CAIRAGGPFYEQFF.

CDR3 in amino acids: CASSSRQGYEQYV. DNA for the CDR3: TGTGCCAGCAGCTCCCGACAGGGCTACGAGCAGTACGTC. The chain has TRBV5-5 and TRBJ2-7; 7 bases align to TRBD1. The germline gives CDR1 SGHKS, CDR2 YYEKEE (reference sequence). The ends lost 3 bases at V and 3 bases at J; junction bases unmatched: 3. The CDR3 covers 13 residues.

The chain combines TRBV12-3 or TRBV12-4 with TRBJ2-7; D is unresolved. CDR3 length: 12 amino acids. V was pared by 7 bases and J by 4 bases, with 11 bases between. The CDR3 DNA is TGTGCCAGCATGATGATGGGTTACGAGCAGTACTTC. It specifies CASMMMGYEQYF.

This clonotype was found a few times. The gene calls are TRBV12-3 or TRBV12-4 and TRBJ1-6; no definite D call. The CDR3 extends over 13 amino acids. The V end was cut by 6 bases, the J end by 13 bases, with 16 bases between. CDR3 loop: CASSRVLDFPLHF. The CDR3 coding sequence is TGTGCCAGCAGCCGCGTATTGGACTTCCCCCTCCACTTT.

This clonotype was seen a handful of times. The V call is TRBV6-1, the J call TRBJ2-2; 7 nucleotides agree with TRBD2. Germline-derived CDR1 and CDR2 are MNHNS and SASEGT. The CDR3 loop spans 15 amino acids. The V gene end was trimmed by 0 bases and the J gene end by 5 bases; junction bases not matched to a gene: 3. The CDR3 DNA follows: TGTGCCAGCAGTGAAGCGTACGGGGGGACCGGGGAGCTGTTTTTT. Translated: CASSEAYGGTGELFF.

J is TRBJ2-3 and V is TRBV9; 7 positions match TRBD2. V dropped 4 bases and J dropped 0; count of bases not matched to a gene: 8. Looked up from germline, CDR1 is SGDLS and CDR2 is YYNGEE. CDR3 size: 16 residues. This chain's CDR3 is CASSSRSGDSTDTQYF. The CDR3 DNA sequence: TGTGCCAGCAGCTCCAGAAGCGGGGATAGCACAGATACGCAGTATTTT.

The CDR3 region has the DNA TGCGCCAGCAGCCAAGATCTAGGACTAGACGCAGAGACCCAGTACTTC. Translated: CASSQDLGLDAETQYF. This chain joins TRBV4-3 and TRBJ2-5; 7 bases map to TRBD2. The length of the CDR3 is 16 residues. Germline trimming cut 0 bases from V and 4 bases from J; bases unmatched to any gene: 8. The germline gives CDR1 LGHNA, CDR2 YSLEER.

The V gene is TRBV4-3, the J gene TRBJ2-6, with D possibly TRBD2 on 5 matching bases. Germline CDR1 LGHNA, CDR2 YSLEER. This CDR3 is 18 amino acids long. Trimming took off 2 bases at V and 0 bases at J, with 14 bases between the two ends. CDR3 sequence (DNA): TGCGCCAGCAGCCAAAGGCGTTACGGGGACTCTGGGGCCAACGTCCTGACTTTC. This sequence encodes CASSQRRYGDSGANVLTF.

This chain connects TRBV7-9 to TRBJ2-3, with D unclear. Between the trimmed V and J ends, which lost 2 bases and 12 bases, there was a span of 9 bases. The V gene's germline CDR1 is SEHNR and CDR2 FQNEAQ (reference sequence). The CDR3 extends over 11 amino acids. This chain's CDR3 is CASSLLKPQYF. CDR3 DNA: TGTGCCAGCAGCTTATTAAAACCCCAGTATTTT.

This clonotype was seen a handful of times. The rearrangement links TRBV4-1 to TRBJ2-1; D is possibly TRBD1 or TRBD2 (5 bases each). V was cut by 3 bases and J by 2 bases, with 14 bases left in between. The CDR3 is 16 residues long. Germline loops: CDR1 MGHRA, CDR2 YSYEKL. The CDR3 sequence: CASSHPGTVAYNEQFF. The CDR3, as DNA: TGCGCCAGCAGCCACCCCGGGACGGTCGCCTACAATGAGCAGTTCTTC.

This clonotype has just a few counts. The chain uses TRBV5-5 and TRBJ2-1; perhaps TRBD1 as D (6 bases). This CDR3 contains 15 residues. CDR1 is SGHKS, CDR2 YYEKEE, per germline (reference sequence). Between the trimmed V and J ends, which lost 2 bases and 7 bases, there was a span of 16 bases. CDR3 residues: CASSFGQGYRNEQFF. In DNA form, the CDR3 reads TGTGCCAGCAGCTTTGGGCAGGGGTATAGAAATGAGCAGTTCTTC.

This clonotype was detected only a few times. The gene calls are TRBV5-1 and TRBJ2-1, with 7 positions matching TRBD2. CDR3 length equals 14 residues. The junction had 4 bases not matched to a gene; V was cut back by 2 bases and J by 5 bases. Germline V gene data show CDR1 as SGHRS and CDR2 as YFSETQ. Written as DNA, the CDR3 is TGCGCCAGCAGCTTCGGGGGACTACACAATGAGCAGTTCTTC. Amino acids: CASSFGGLHNEQFF.

This clonotype was recorded a few times. The V call is TRBV15, the J call TRBJ1-5; a weak D match, TRBD1 (6 bases). The CDR3 is 15 amino acids. The V end lost 7 bases, the J end lost 2 bases, and 15 bases lay between the germline ends. CDR1 and CDR2 from the germline V gene are LNHNV and YYDKDF (reference sequence). The CDR3 bases are TGTGCCACCAAAGGGGGGGGCAGGGGCAATCAGCCCCAGCATTTT. Amino acid sequence: CATKGGGRGNQPQHF.

The chain has TRBV10-3 and TRBJ2-2; TRBD2 might be the D (6 bases). CDR3 length: 15 residues. Germline V lookup: CDR1 ENHRY, CDR2 SYGVKD. Trimming removed 2 bases at V and 0 bases at J, with 7 bases between. CDR3 nucleotide sequence: TGTGCCATCAGTGAGGCGGGGTCGAACACCGGGGAGCTGTTTTTT. This gives the protein CAISEAGSNTGELFF.

V usage is TRBV4-3 and J usage is TRBJ1-1; D call uncertain. CDR3 length equals 13 residues. Between the trimmed V and J ends, which lost 0 bases and 9 bases, there was a span of 11 bases. Germline V lookup: CDR1 LGHNA, CDR2 YSLEER. The DNA for the CDR3 is TGCGCCAGCAGCCAAGATCCTGGTCAGAAAGCTTTCTTT. It translates to CASSQDPGQKAFF.

This clonotype was seen ten or more times. The CDR3 sequence: CSARIGWGTDTQYF. Written as DNA, the CDR3 is TGCAGTGCTAGAATTGGGTGGGGCACAGATACGCAGTATTTT. The V call is TRBV20-1, the J call TRBJ2-3; no firm D call. V was clipped by 2 bases and J by 1 base, with 10 bases between them. The CDR3 covers 14 residues. The germline V gene has CDR1 DFQATT and CDR2 SNEGSKA (reference sequence).

This clonotype is a singleton in its sample. At one end, the junction sequence differs from germline, possibly due to a read error. This chain joins TRBV12-3 or TRBV12-4 and TRBJ1-5; D uncertain. This CDR3 is 13 amino acids long. DNA of the CDR3: TGTTCCAGCACCCACCCCGATAGTCAGCCCCAGCATTTT. Translating it yields CSSTHPDSQPQHF.

The CDR3, as DNA: TGCGCCAGCAGCCAAGTCAGAGTTTATCAGCCCCAGCATTTT. This encodes CASSQVRVYQPQHF. V gene TRBV4-3 combines with J gene TRBJ1-5, with D unclear. Germline assignment: CDR1 LGHNA and CDR2 YSLEER. V dropped 1 base and J dropped 5 bases, with 9 bases sitting between them. This CDR3 has 14 residues.

This clonotype has a handful of counts. V gene TRBV4-2 combines with J gene TRBJ2-2, with 8 bases that match TRBD2. Trimming at V came to 11 bases and at J to 3 bases, leaving 5 bases not matched to a gene. In germline, CDR1 is LGHNA, CDR2 YNFKEQ. The CDR3 length is 13 residues. The CDR3 bases are TGTGCCTTCGCGGGGGGTGACACCGGGGAGCTGTTTTTT. It specifies CAFAGGDTGELFF.

There are a few counts of this clonotype. This chain joins TRBV4-3 and TRBJ2-7, with no clear D. The CDR3 extends over 15 amino acids. Trimming removed 0 bases at V and 0 bases at J, with 9 bases between. Germline V gene sequence: CDR1 LGHNA, CDR2 YSLEER. In DNA form, the CDR3 reads TGCGCCAGCAGCCAAGAGGCAGCGACCTCCTACGAGCAGTACGTC. Translated: CASSQEAATSYEQYV.

The gene calls are TRBV7-8 and TRBJ2-5, with D uncertain. Between the trimmed V and J ends, which lost 9 bases and 5 bases, there was a span of 7 bases. CDR1 and CDR2 (germline): SGHVS, FQNEAQ. The CDR3 totals 10 residues. CDR3 in amino acids: CASALETQYF. The CDR3 DNA follows: TGTGCCAGTGCACTGGAGACCCAGTACTTC.